A single sample is the source of the 23 T cell receptor beta chains below, sequenced in a study of blood T cell repertoires in COVID-19. The data were produced by immunoSEQ multiplex PCR, yet TCRdb's version contains in-frame clones alone and is incomplete. The sample has a few hundred thousand clones, around 87% seen once. Material: PBMCs or T cells enriched from blood (not recorded which). Every receptor here comes from a man aged 25-40 years who had been exposed to COVID-19.

The chain combines TRBV9 with TRBJ1-3; TRBD1 is a possible D gene (6 bases). V was pared by 2 bases and J by 4 bases, with 13 bases between. Germline V CDR1 and CDR2: SGDLS, YYNGEE. The CDR3 is 15 residues long. The CDR3 nucleotides read TGTGCCAGCAGCGTTCTTCAGGGGTTGGGAAACACCATATATTTT. It yields the protein CASSVLQGLGNTIYF. Supplemented by reference TRBV9 and TRBJ1-3, the full variable domain reads DSGVTQTPKHLITATGQRVTLRCSPRSGDLSVYWYQQSLDQGLQFLIQYYNGEERAKGNILERFSAQQFPDLHSELNLSSLELGDSALYFCASSVLQGLGNTIYFGEGSWLTVV.

The V and J genes are TRBV2 and TRBJ1-1, with D hard to call. CDR3 length: 13 amino acids. The germline CDR1 and CDR2 sequences are SNHLY and FYNNEI. The V end was cut by 7 bases, the J end by 1 base, with 10 bases between. The CDR3 nucleotides read TGTGCCAGCACCGCGTGGAGGAACACTGAAGCTTTCTTT. This encodes CASTAWRNTEAFF. Full variable domain (missing parts from reference TRBV2 and TRBJ1-1): EPEVTQTPSHQVTQMGQEVILRCVPISNHLYFYWYRQILGQKVEFLVSFYNNEISEKSEIFDDQFSVERPDGSNFTLKIRSTKLEDSAMYFCASTAWRNTEAFFGQGTRLTVV.

A few counts support this clone. CDR3 nucleotides: TGTGCCAGCAGCCAAACGGGTTCCTACGAGCAGTACTTC. This translates into CASSQTGSYEQYF. The chain uses TRBV14 and TRBJ2-7; D call uncertain. CDR1 and CDR2 (germline): SGHDN, FVKESK. This CDR3 is built from 13 residues. V shed 2 bases and J shed 1 base, with 6 bases lying between them. Together with reference TRBV14 and TRBJ2-7, the CDR3 gives the full variable domain: EAGVTQFPSHSVIEKGQTVTLRCDPISGHDNLYWYRRVMGKEIKFLLHFVKESKQDESGMPNNRFLAERTGGTYSTLKVQPAELEDSGVYFCASSQTGSYEQYFGPGTRLTVT.

This chain joins TRBV5-1 and TRBJ2-1; 8 nucleotides agree with TRBD1. This CDR3 is 15 amino acids long. Germline values: CDR1 SGHRS, CDR2 YFSETQ. The junction had 6 bases not matched to a gene; V was cut back by 0 bases and J by 7 bases. CDR3: CASSLGTGFGNEQFF. As DNA, the CDR3 is TGCGCCAGCAGCTTGGGGACAGGGTTTGGGAATGAGCAGTTCTTC.

This sequence joins TRBV4-1 and TRBJ1-1; D not certain. The germline V gene has CDR1 MGHRA and CDR2 YSYEKL. Between the trimmed V and J ends, which lost 0 bases and 8 bases, there was a span of 13 bases. The CDR3 covers 14 residues. Here the CDR3 DNA reads TGCGCCAGCAGCCAAGATTGGGTCGTCGGGGAAGCTTTCTTT. Translated: CASSQDWVVGEAFF.

This chain uses TRBV5-4 with TRBJ1-1; perhaps TRBD1 as D (5 bases). Germline V lookup: CDR1 SGHNT, CDR2 YYREEE (reference sequence). CDR3 length equals 14 residues. The V gene lost 4 bases and the J gene lost 4 bases, with 14 bases spanning the gap. CDR3: CASSAGPGSTEAFF. The CDR3 DNA follows: TGTGCCAGCAGCGCGGGGCCGGGGAGCACTGAAGCTTTCTTT.

The V and J genes are TRBV6-5 and TRBJ1-2; D is unresolved. Germline-derived CDR1 and CDR2 are MNHEY and SVGAGI. The CDR3 totals 13 residues. Trimming pared 5 bases from V and 0 bases from J, leaving 7 bases between. In DNA, the CDR3 is TGTGCCAGCAGTCCGCAGGCTAACTATGGCTACACCTTC. Protein: CASSPQANYGYTF.

This clone was found once. The V call is TRBV7-9, the J call TRBJ1-4; the D gene is possibly TRBD1 (5 bases). Per the germline V gene, CDR1 is SEHNR and CDR2 is FQNEAQ (reference sequence). Trimming removed 6 bases from V and 1 base from J, with 18 bases in between. The CDR3 is 17 amino acids. In DNA form, the CDR3 reads TGTGCCAGCAGGACTAGCCAGGGCGACCGAACTAATGAAAAACTGTTTTTT. This gives the protein CASRTSQGDRTNEKLFF.

The chain has TRBV4-1 and TRBJ1-1; D may be TRBD1 (6 bases). V lost 3 bases and J lost 9, with 11 bases in between. The CDR3 contains 12 residues. Per germline, CDR1 MGHRA and CDR2 YSYEKL. CDR3 in amino acids: CASSQPDRKAFF. CDR3 coding DNA: TGCGCCAGCAGCCAGCCGGACAGAAAAGCTTTCTTT.

This chain connects TRBV5-1 to TRBJ1-6; 7 bases are a match to TRBD1. With 2 bases clipped from V and 8 bases from J, the junction kept 10 bases outside the gene matches. The CDR3 is 16 amino acids. From germline, CDR1 is SGHRS and CDR2 YFSETQ. DNA of the CDR3: TGCGCCAGCAGCTTAACTGGGACAGCGGATGATTCACCCCTCCACTTT. Amino acid sequence: CASSLTGTADDSPLHF.

The V call is TRBV2, the J call TRBJ2-1, with a tentative D call TRBD2 (7 bases). V dropped 3 bases and J dropped 2 bases, with 20 bases sitting between them. Per germline, CDR1 SNHLY and CDR2 FYNNEI. This CDR3 is 18 amino acids long. CDR3 sequence (DNA): TGTGCCAGCAGTGACCTAGGGGGGGCGGGATCAACCTACAATGAGCAGTTCTTC. Protein product: CASSDLGGAGSTYNEQFF.

V gene TRBV19 combines with J gene TRBJ1-5; no reliable D call. Germline-derived CDR1 and CDR2 are LNHDA and SQIVND (reference sequence). V gave up 1 base and J gave up 15 bases, with 10 bases separating them. This CDR3 is built from 11 residues. CDR3: CASSIGGLRHF. DNA of the CDR3: TGTGCCAGTAGTATAGGTGGGCTTCGGCATTTT.

This chain connects TRBV10-3 to TRBJ2-2; 9 bases agree with TRBD1. From germline, CDR1 is ENHRY and CDR2 SYGVKD. J gave up 4 bases and V 2 bases, and 8 bases lay outside the gene matches. The CDR3 totals 17 residues. The CDR3 is CAISEPAGQGPTGELFF. Here the CDR3 DNA reads TGTGCCATCAGTGAGCCAGCGGGACAGGGTCCCACCGGGGAGCTGTTTTTT.

The rearrangement links TRBV23-1 to TRBJ1-2, with D perhaps matching TRBD1 (6 bases). TRBV23-1 is classed as an ORF, of uncertain function. V gave up 3 bases and J gave up 4 bases, with 12 bases separating them. There are 14 residues in the CDR3. The CDR3 spells CASSQPDRIYGYTF. The CDR3 nucleotides are TGCGCCAGCAGTCAGCCGGACAGAATCTATGGCTACACCTTC.

The genes are TRBV9 and TRBJ2-5, with 10 bases lining up with TRBD1. Germline-derived CDR1 and CDR2 are SGDLS and YYNGEE. The CDR3 is 14 residues long. The V gene end was trimmed by 3 bases and the J gene end by 5 bases; junction bases not matched to a gene: 4. The CDR3: CASSGTGGSETQYF. The CDR3 DNA is TGTGCCAGCAGCGGGACAGGGGGTTCGGAGACCCAGTACTTC. Full variable domain (outside the CDR3, taken from reference TRBV9 and TRBJ2-5): DSGVTQTPKHLITATGQRVTLRCSPRSGDLSVYWYQQSLDQGLQFLIQYYNGEERAKGNILERFSAQQFPDLHSELNLSSLELGDSALYFCASSGTGGSETQYFGPGTRLLVL.

This clone was counted ten times or more. The chain has TRBV9 and TRBJ1-3, with 8 bases matching TRBD1. The CDR3 has 15 amino acids. Per germline, CDR1 SGDLS and CDR2 YYNGEE. With 3 bases clipped from V and 3 bases from J, the junction kept 5 bases outside the gene matches. CDR3 sequence (DNA): TGTGCCAGCAGCGATCAGGGGGCTTATGGAAACACCATATATTTT. Translated: CASSDQGAYGNTIYF.

This clone has just a few counts. The chain couples TRBV5-1 to TRBJ1-1; a weak D match, TRBD1 (5 bases). Germline V gene lookup returns CDR1 SGHRS and CDR2 YFSETQ. Trimming took 3 bases from V and 1 from J, leaving 7 bases between them. The CDR3 is 13 residues long. CDR3 sequence (DNA): TGCGCCAGCAGCTCGACAGCGAACACTGAAGCTTTCTTT. Amino acids: CASSSTANTEAFF. The variable domain in full, with the rest retrieved from reference TRBV5-1 and TRBJ1-1, is KAGVTQTPRYLIKTRGQQVTLSCSPISGHRSVSWYQQTPGQGLQFLFEYFSETQRNKGNFPGRFSGRQFSNSRSEMNVSTLELGDSALYLCASSSTANTEAFFGQGTRLTVV.

The V gene is TRBV6-5, the J gene TRBJ2-5; D call uncertain. The length of the CDR3 is 14 residues. The germline CDR1 and CDR2 sequences are MNHEY and SVGAGI. Trimming cost V 3 bases and J 1 base, with 9 bases left between them. CDR3 residues: CASSYYGFQETQYF. CDR3 sequence (DNA): TGTGCCAGCAGTTATTACGGGTTCCAAGAGACCCAGTACTTC.

This sequence joins TRBV13 and TRBJ2-5; no reliable D call. This CDR3 has 15 amino acids. Deletions cut 2 bases from V and 4 bases from J, with 14 bases between. CDR1 is PRHDT and CDR2 is FYEKMQ in the germline V gene (reference sequence). CDR3 sequence reads: CASSLLKVGLETQYF. The CDR3 DNA sequence: TGTGCCAGCAGCTTACTGAAGGTCGGGTTAGAGACCCAGTACTTC.

This clone was observed a handful of times. V usage is TRBV2 and J usage is TRBJ1-3; perhaps TRBD1 as D (6 bases). The ends were cut back, 4 bases at V and 4 bases at J, with 14 bases in the middle. Looked up from germline, CDR1 is SNHLY and CDR2 is FYNNEI. The CDR3 is made up of 15 amino acids. Here the CDR3 reads CASSADSVGGNTIYF. DNA of the CDR3: TGTGCCAGCAGTGCGGACAGTGTGGGAGGAAACACCATATATTTT.

This chain connects TRBV29-1 to TRBJ2-2; D is possibly TRBD2 (5 bases). Trimming took off 0 bases at V and 6 bases at J, with 14 bases between the two ends. The CDR3 loop spans 15 amino acids. Germline CDR1 is SQVTM and CDR2 is ANQGSEA. The CDR3 is CSVEDRGGLAGELFF. The CDR3 nucleotides are TGCAGCGTTGAAGATCGGGGTGGGTTGGCCGGGGAGCTGTTTTTT.

V is TRBV19 and J is TRBJ2-5; 11 bases match TRBD1. The germline V gene encodes CDR1 LNHDA and CDR2 SQIVND (reference sequence). V lost 4 bases and J lost 5; bases outside the gene matches: 9. The CDR3 loop spans 16 amino acids. The CDR3: CASSTRTGGARETQYF. For the CDR3, the DNA is TGTGCCAGTAGTACGAGGACAGGGGGCGCCCGGGAGACCCAGTACTTC.

The rearrangement links TRBV5-4 to TRBJ2-1; 9 bases agree with TRBD2. The V gene's germline CDR1 is SGHNT and CDR2 YYREEE (reference sequence). The CDR3 is made up of 16 amino acids. With 2 bases clipped from V and 1 base from J, the junction kept 4 bases outside the gene matches. CDR3 bases: TGTGCCAGCAGCTTAGGTAGCGGGGGTTCCTACAATGAGCAGTTCTTC. This translates into CASSLGSGGSYNEQFF.